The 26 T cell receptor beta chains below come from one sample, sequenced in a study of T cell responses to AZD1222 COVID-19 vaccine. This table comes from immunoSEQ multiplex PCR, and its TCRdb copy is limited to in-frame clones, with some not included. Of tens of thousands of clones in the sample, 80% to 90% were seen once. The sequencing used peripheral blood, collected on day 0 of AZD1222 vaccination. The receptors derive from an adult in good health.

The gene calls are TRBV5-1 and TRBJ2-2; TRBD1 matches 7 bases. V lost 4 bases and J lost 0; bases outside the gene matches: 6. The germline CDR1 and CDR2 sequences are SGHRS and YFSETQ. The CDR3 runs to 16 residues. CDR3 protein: CASSTDRRANTGELFF. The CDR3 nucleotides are TGCGCCAGCAGCACGGACAGGCGCGCGAACACCGGGGAGCTGTTTTTT. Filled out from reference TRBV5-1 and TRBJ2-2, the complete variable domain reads KAGVTQTPRYLIKTRGQQVTLSCSPISGHRSVSWYQQTPGQGLQFLFEYFSETQRNKGNFPGRFSGRQFSNSRSEMNVSTLELGDSALYLCASSTDRRANTGELFFGEGSRLTVL.

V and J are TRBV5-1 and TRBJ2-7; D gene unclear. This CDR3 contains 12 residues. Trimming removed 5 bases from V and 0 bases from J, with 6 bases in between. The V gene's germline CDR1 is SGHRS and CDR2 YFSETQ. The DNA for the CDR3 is TGCGCCAGCAGTTCCGACTCCTACGAGCAGTACTTC. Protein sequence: CASSSDSYEQYF.

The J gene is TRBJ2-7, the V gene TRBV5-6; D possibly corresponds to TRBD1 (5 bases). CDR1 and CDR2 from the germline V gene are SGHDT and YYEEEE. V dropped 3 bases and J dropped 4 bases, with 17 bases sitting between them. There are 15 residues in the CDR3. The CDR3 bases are TGTGCCAGCAGCTCCAGGGATTGGGGAACGTACGAGCAGTACTTC. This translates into CASSSRDWGTYEQYF.

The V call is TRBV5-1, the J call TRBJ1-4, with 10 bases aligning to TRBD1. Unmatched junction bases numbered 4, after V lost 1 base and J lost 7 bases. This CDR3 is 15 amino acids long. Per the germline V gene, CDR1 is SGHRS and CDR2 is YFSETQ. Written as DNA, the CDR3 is TGCGCCAGCAGCTTGCCGGGACAGGGGAGTGAAAAACTGTTTTTT. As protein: CASSLPGQGSEKLFF.

The CDR3 DNA reads as TGTGCCACCAGTGATCCAAAAACTAGCGGCGTGCGGAATGAGCAGTTCTTC. Amino acid sequence: CATSDPKTSGVRNEQFF. V usage is TRBV24-1 and J usage is TRBJ2-1, with TRBD2 identical over 8 bases. The CDR3 loop spans 17 amino acids. V lost 3 bases and J lost 7; bases outside the gene matches: 13. CDR1 and CDR2 from the germline V gene are KGHDR and SFDVKD.

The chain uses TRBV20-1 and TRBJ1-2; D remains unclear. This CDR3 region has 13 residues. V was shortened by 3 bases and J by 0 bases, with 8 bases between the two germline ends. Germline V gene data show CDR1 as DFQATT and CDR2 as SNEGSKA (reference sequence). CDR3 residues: CSASEETNYGYTF. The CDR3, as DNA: TGCAGTGCTAGTGAGGAAACTAACTATGGCTACACCTTC.

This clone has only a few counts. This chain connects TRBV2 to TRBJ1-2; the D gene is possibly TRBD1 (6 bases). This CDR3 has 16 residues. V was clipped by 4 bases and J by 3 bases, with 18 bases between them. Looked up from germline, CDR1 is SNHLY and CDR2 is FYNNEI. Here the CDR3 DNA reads TGTGCCAGCAGTGGACAGGTGGGACCAGGGGACTATGGCTACACCTTC. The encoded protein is CASSGQVGPGDYGYTF.

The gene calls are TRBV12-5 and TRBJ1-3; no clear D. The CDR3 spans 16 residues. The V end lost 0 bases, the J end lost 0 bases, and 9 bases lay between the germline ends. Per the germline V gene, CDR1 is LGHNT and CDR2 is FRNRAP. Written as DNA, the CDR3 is TGTGCTAGTGGTTTGGTACTTGGGAACTCTGGAAACACCATATATTTT. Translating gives CASGLVLGNSGNTIYF.

CDR3 coding DNA: TGTGCCAGACGGGCCTATGGCTACACCTTC. As protein: CARRAYGYTF. The chain couples TRBV19 to TRBJ1-2; D not certain. Germline lookup yields CDR1 LNHDA and CDR2 SQIVND (reference sequence). The CDR3 runs to 10 residues. V was clipped by 9 bases and J by 4 bases, with 6 bases between them.

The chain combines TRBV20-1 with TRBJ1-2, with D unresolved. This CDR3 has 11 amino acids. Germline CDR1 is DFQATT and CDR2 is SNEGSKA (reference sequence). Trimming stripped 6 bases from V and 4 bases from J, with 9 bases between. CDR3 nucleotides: TGCAGTGCGACGGACTCCTATGGCTACACCTTC. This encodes CSATDSYGYTF.

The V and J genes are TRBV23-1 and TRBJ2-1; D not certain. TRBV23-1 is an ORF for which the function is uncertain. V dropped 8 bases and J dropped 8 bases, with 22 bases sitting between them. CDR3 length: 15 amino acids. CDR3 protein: CASAPGRYPFYEQFF. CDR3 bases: TGCGCCAGCGCCCCCGGCAGGTACCCCTTCTATGAGCAGTTCTTC.

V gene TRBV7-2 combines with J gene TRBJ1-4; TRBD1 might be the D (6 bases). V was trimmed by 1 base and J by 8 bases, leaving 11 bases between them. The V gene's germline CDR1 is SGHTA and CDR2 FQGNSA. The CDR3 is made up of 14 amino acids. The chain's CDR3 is CASSLVGGAEKLFF. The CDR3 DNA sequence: TGTGCCAGCAGCTTAGTTGGGGGGGCCGAAAAACTGTTTTTT.

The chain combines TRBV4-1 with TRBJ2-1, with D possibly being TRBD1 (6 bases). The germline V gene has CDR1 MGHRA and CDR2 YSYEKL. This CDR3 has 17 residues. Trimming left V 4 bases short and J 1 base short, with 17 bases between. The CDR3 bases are TGCGCCAGCAGCCTCCGCGCGACAGGCCCGTCCTACAATGAGCAGTTCTTC. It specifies CASSLRATGPSYNEQFF.

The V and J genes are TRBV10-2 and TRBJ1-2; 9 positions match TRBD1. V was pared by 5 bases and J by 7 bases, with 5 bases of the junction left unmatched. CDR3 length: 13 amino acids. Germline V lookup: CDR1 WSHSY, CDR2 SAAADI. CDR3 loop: CASSLQGAVGYTF. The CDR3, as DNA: TGCGCCAGCAGTCTACAGGGGGCGGTTGGCTACACCTTC.

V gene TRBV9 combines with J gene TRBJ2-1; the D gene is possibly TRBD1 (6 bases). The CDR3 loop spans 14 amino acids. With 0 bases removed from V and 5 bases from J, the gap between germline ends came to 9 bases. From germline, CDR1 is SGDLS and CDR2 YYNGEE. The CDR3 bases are TGTGCCAGCAGCGTAGGGGGACAAAACAATGAGCAGTTCTTC. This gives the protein CASSVGGQNNEQFF.

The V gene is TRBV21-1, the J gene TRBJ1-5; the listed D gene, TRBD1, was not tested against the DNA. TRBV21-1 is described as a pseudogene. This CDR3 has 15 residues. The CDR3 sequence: CASTPTGGRNQPQHF. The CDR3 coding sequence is TGTGCCAGCACGCCGACAGGGGGGCGCAATCAGCCCCAGCATTTT.

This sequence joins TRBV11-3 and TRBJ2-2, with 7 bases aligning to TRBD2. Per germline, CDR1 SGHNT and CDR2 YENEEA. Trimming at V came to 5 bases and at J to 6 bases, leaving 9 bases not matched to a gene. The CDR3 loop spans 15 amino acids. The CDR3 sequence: CASSDRLRGAGELFF. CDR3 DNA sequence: TGTGCCAGCAGCGACCGGCTTCGGGGGGCCGGGGAGCTGTTTTTT.

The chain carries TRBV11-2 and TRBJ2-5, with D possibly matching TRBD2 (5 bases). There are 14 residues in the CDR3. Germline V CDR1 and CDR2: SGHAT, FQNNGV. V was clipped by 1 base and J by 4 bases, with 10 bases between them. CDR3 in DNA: TGTGCCAGCAGCTTAGTAGAGGGTAGAGAGACCCAGTACTTC. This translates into CASSLVEGRETQYF. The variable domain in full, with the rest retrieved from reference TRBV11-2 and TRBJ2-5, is EAGVAQSPRYKIIEKRQSVAFWCNPISGHATLYWYQQILGQGPKLLIQFQNNGVVDDSQLPKDRFSAERLKGVDSTLKIQPAKLEDSAVYLCASSLVEGRETQYFGPGTRLLVL.

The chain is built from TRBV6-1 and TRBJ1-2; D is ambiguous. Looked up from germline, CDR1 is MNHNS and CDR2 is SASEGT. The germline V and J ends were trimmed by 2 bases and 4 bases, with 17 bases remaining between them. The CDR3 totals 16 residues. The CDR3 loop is CASSEIRAGLGYGYTF. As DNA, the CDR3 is TGTGCCAGCAGTGAAATTAGGGCCGGGCTTGGCTATGGCTACACCTTC.

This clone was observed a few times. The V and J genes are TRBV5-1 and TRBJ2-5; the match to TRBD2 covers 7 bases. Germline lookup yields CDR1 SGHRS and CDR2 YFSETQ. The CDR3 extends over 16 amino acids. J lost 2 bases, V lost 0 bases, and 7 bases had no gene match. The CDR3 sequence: CASSLEERGRQETQYF. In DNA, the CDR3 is TGCGCCAGCAGCTTGGAGGAGCGGGGAAGACAAGAGACCCAGTACTTC.

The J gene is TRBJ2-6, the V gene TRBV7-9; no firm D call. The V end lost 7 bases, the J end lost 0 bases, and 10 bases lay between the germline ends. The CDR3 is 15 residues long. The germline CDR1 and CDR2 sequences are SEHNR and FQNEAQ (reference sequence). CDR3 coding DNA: TGTGCCAGCATCACTTTAGGCTCTGGGGCCAACGTCCTGACTTTC. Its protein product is CASITLGSGANVLTF.

The CDR3 nucleotides read TGTGCCAGTAGGCCTGGGGGAAATCAGCCCCAGCATTTT. Its protein product is CASRPGGNQPQHF. The rearrangement uses TRBV19 and TRBJ1-5; TRBD1 might be the D (5 bases). The CDR3 extends over 13 amino acids. Germline V gene lookup returns CDR1 LNHDA and CDR2 SQIVND (reference sequence). Trimming took 6 bases from V and 4 from J, leaving 10 bases between them.

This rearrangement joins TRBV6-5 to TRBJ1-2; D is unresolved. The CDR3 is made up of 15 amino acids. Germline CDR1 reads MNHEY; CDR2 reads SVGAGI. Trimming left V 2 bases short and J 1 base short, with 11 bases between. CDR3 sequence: CASSYPTEVNYGYTF. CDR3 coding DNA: TGTGCCAGCAGTTACCCCACGGAGGTTAACTATGGCTACACCTTC.

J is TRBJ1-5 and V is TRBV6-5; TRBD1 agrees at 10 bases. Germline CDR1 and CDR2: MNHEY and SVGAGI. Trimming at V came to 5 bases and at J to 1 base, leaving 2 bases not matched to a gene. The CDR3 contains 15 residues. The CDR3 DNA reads TGTGCCAGCAGTCGACAGGGGGCGAGCAATCAGCCCCAGCATTTT. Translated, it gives CASSRQGASNQPQHF.

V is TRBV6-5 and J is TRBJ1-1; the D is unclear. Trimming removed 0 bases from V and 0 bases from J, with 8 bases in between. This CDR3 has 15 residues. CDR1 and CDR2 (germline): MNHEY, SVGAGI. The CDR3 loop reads CASSYSTAMNTEAFF. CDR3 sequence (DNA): TGTGCCAGCAGTTACTCTACGGCCATGAACACTGAAGCTTTCTTT.

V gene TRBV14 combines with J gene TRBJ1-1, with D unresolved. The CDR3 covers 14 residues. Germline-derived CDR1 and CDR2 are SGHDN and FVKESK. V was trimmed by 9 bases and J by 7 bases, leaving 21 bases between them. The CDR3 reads CASSQGRRAIEAFF. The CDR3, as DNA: TGTGCCAGTTCCCAAGGCAGGAGGGCTATTGAAGCTTTCTTT.